This entry concerns a single T cell receptor beta chain. Trimming removed 2 bases at V and 2 bases at J, with 9 bases between. The germline V gene encodes CDR1 ENHRY and CDR2 SYGVKD. There are 14 residues in the CDR3. Both 60 Vbeta primers and 13 Jbeta primers went into the PCR. Data came from immunoSEQ multiplex PCR; TCRdb stores just in-frame clones and leaves some out. The sample yields tens of thousands of clones, approximately 69% seen once. These data are taken from a study of cytomegalovirus exposure and HLA in healthy donors. The sample was PBMCs. This rearrangement joins TRBV10-3 to TRBJ2-5; D call uncertain. The receptor was derived from a boy aged 5 to 17 in good health and CMV-seropositive. DNA of the CDR3: TGTGCCATCAGTGAGGGCCCTCAGCAAGAGACCCAGTACTTC. Residues: CAISEGPQQETQYF.